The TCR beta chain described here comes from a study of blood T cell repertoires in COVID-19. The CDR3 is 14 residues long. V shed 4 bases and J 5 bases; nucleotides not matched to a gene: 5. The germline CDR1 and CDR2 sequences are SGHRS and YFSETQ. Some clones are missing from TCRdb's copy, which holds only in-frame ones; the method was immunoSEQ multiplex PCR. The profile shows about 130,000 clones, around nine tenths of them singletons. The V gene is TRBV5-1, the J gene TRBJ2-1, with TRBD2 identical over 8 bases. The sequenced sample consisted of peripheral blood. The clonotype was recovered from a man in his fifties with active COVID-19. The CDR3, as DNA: TGCGCCAGCAGCCCGGGGGGGCCCGACAATGAGCAGTTCTTC. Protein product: CASSPGGPDNEQFF.